Listed here are 32 T cell receptor beta chains from one sample, sequenced in a study of T cells in Graves' hyperthyroidism and ophthalmopathy. What was amplified from RNA transcripts were TCR beta CDR3 regions. The primer set for the first-round RT-PCR of the TCR CDR3 was HTBI. One entry per CDR3 protein results from TCRdb running MiXCR on the multiplex PCR reads. The table has some 770,000 distinct CDR3 sequences, about a sixth seen once. The specimen was blood. The source of these receptors is a man aged 18-30 years with Graves' hyperthyroidism.

The gene calls are TRBV12-5 and TRBJ1-4; TRBD1 matches at 12 bases. V lost 7 bases to trimming and J lost 4 bases; unmatched junction nucleotides: 22. This CDR3 has 21 residues. Per germline, CDR1 LGHNT and CDR2 FRNRAP. The CDR3: CASAGAAGTGGSLVGNEKLFF. Written as DNA, the CDR3 is TGTGCTAGTGCCGGGGCCGCCGGGACAGGGGGCTCCTTAGTCGGTAATGAAAAACTGTTTTTT.

The chain recombines TRBV7-9 with TRBJ2-7, with D unclear. The germline V gene has CDR1 SEHNR and CDR2 FQNEAQ (reference sequence). Trimming removed 3 bases at V and 0 bases at J, with 12 bases between. CDR3 size: 15 residues. CDR3 loop: CASSFQAVNSYEQYF. The CDR3, as DNA: TGTGCCAGCAGCTTCCAGGCGGTGAACTCCTACGAGCAGTACTTC.

The gene calls are TRBV12-3 or TRBV12-4 and TRBJ2-1; tentatively, D is TRBD2 (6 bases). Trimming took off 1 base at V and 2 bases at J, with 18 bases between the two ends. CDR3 length equals 18 residues. The CDR3 loop is CASSLGGRLAPTYNEQFF. As DNA, the CDR3 is TGTGCCAGCAGTTTAGGGGGTCGGCTAGCGCCAACCTACAATGAGCAGTTCTTC.

The chain employs TRBV19 and TRBJ2-1; tentatively, D is TRBD2 (6 bases). CDR1 is LNHDA and CDR2 is SQIVND in the germline V gene (reference sequence). The CDR3 has 13 amino acids. V lost 6 bases and J 8 bases, leaving 14 bases between the germline ends. This CDR3 is CASSITSSYEQFF. DNA of the CDR3: TGTGCCAGTAGCATTACTAGCTCATATGAGCAGTTCTTC. Complete variable domain (other parts from reference TRBV19 and TRBJ2-1): DGGITQSPKYLFRKEGQNVTLSCEQNLNHDAMYWYRQDPGQGLRLIYYSQIVNDFQKGDIAEGYSVSREKKESFPLTVTSAQKNPTAFYLCASSITSSYEQFFGPGTRLTVL.

The chain links TRBV15 to TRBJ2-7; possibly TRBD2 for D (6 bases). The germline V gene encodes CDR1 LNHNV and CDR2 YYDKDF (reference sequence). This CDR3 contains 14 residues. V was shortened by 0 bases and J by 1 base, with 7 bases between the two germline ends. The CDR3 loop reads CATSRDRGSYEQYF. CDR3 in DNA: TGTGCCACCAGCAGAGATCGGGGGTCCTACGAGCAGTACTTC.

This clonotype occurred a few times. This chain uses TRBV20-1 with TRBJ2-7, with TRBD2 matching 7 bases. Germline assignment: CDR1 DFQATT and CDR2 SNEGSKA (reference sequence). This CDR3 is built from 13 residues. The junction had 8 bases not matched to a gene; V was cut back by 6 bases and J by 3 bases. CDR3 sequence: CSAEGGRDYEQYF. CDR3 coding DNA: TGCAGTGCCGAGGGTGGGAGGGACTACGAGCAGTACTTC.

This chain connects TRBV19 to TRBJ1-2; D gene unclear. V lost 1 base to trimming and J lost 3 bases, with 12 bases between them. Germline values: CDR1 LNHDA, CDR2 SQIVND (reference sequence). This CDR3 comprises 15 residues. The CDR3 nucleotides read TGTGCCAGTAGTATAGGGTCTCGTCGGGACTATGGCTACACCTTC. Amino acids: CASSIGSRRDYGYTF.

This sequence joins TRBV20-1 and TRBJ2-7, with D possibly matching TRBD1 (6 bases). V lost 4 bases to trimming and J lost 5 bases, with 18 bases between them. Per germline, CDR1 DFQATT and CDR2 SNEGSKA (reference sequence). This CDR3 has 14 amino acids. CDR3 DNA: TGCAGTGCTACCGACTCGAGGGGGTCAAACGAGCAGTACTTC. Translated, it gives CSATDSRGSNEQYF.

The table lists this clonotype with a few counts. The chain carries TRBV28 and TRBJ1-4; D is unresolved. Germline lookup yields CDR1 MDHEN and CDR2 SYDVKM. The CDR3 consists of 14 residues. V was trimmed by 5 bases and J by 4 bases, leaving 11 bases between them. The CDR3 region is CASSDTPLNEKLFF. DNA of the CDR3: TGTGCCAGCAGTGACACACCGCTTAATGAAAAACTGTTTTTT.

The sample holds a few counts of this clonotype. The rearrangement links TRBV27 to TRBJ2-7; 11 bases align to TRBD1. The V and J ends lost 5 bases and 1 base, in that order; junction bases with no gene match: 7. The germline gives CDR1 MNHEY, CDR2 SMNVEV (reference sequence). This CDR3 has 16 amino acids. CDR3 sequence: CASSLARDRGSYEQYF. The CDR3 DNA sequence: TGTGCCAGCAGTCTTGCCCGGGACAGGGGGTCCTACGAGCAGTACTTC.

The table lists this clonotype with many counts. CDR3 nucleotide sequence: TGTGCCAGCAGTCCTCTGGTGGATGAAGCTTTCTTT. Its translation is CASSPLVDEAFF. The chain is built from TRBV12-3 or TRBV12-4 and TRBJ1-1; D is unresolved. Trimming stripped 5 bases from V and 7 bases from J, with 11 bases between. The CDR3 has 12 amino acids.

This chain links TRBV6-4 with TRBJ2-1; 7 bases are shared with TRBD2. The CDR3 is 14 amino acids. The trim removed 6 bases at V and 7 bases at J, leaving 9 bases unmatched. Germline CDR1 is MRHNA and CDR2 is SNTAGT. The CDR3 sequence: CASRASGTTNEQFF. CDR3 nucleotides: TGTGCCAGCAGAGCTTCCGGGACTACTAATGAGCAGTTCTTC.

This clonotype was found a few times. J is TRBJ1-2 and V is TRBV10-3; tentative D call: TRBD1 (5 bases). Deletions cut 1 base from V and 6 bases from J, with 36 bases between. Germline assignment: CDR1 ENHRY and CDR2 SYGVKD. The CDR3 consists of 22 residues. The CDR3 coding sequence is TGTGCCATCAGTGAGTTCCATTCCCTAAAACCCTTGACAGTGCCCGGGGCGGATGGCTACACCTTC. The encoded protein is CAISEFHSLKPLTVPGADGYTF.

This clonotype has a count of ten or more. The chain has TRBV29-1 and TRBJ2-7; D is possibly TRBD2 (5 bases). This CDR3 has 12 amino acids. V lost 3 bases, J lost 4 bases, and 10 bases lay in between. Germline V gives CDR1 SQVTM, CDR2 ANQGSEA. Written as DNA, the CDR3 is TGCAGCGTTGAGGTGAGCGGATACGAGCAGTACTTC. This sequence encodes CSVEVSGYEQYF.

The sample holds many counts of this clonotype. This chain uses TRBV6-1 with TRBJ2-3, with 13 bases fitting TRBD2. The V and J ends lost 7 bases and 4 bases, in that order; junction bases with no gene match: 11. Germline CDR1 is MNHNS and CDR2 is SASEGT. The CDR3 consists of 17 residues. This CDR3 reads CASTQRTSGSLADTQYF. The CDR3, as DNA: TGTGCCAGCACCCAGAGGACTAGCGGGAGTTTGGCAGATACGCAGTATTTT.

This chain connects TRBV9 to TRBJ1-2; 8 bases are shared with TRBD1. The J segment lost 0 bases and the V segment lost 4 bases, leaving 5 bases of the junction unmatched. The CDR3 extends over 15 amino acids. Per germline, CDR1 SGDLS and CDR2 YYNGEE. CDR3 sequence reads: CASSSTGDPNYGYTF. The CDR3 nucleotides are TGTGCCAGCAGCTCGACAGGGGATCCTAACTATGGCTACACCTTC.

This rearrangement joins TRBV4-1 to TRBJ1-2, with a weak D call TRBD1 (5 bases). The germline gives CDR1 MGHRA, CDR2 YSYEKL. With 0 bases removed from V and 8 bases from J, the gap between germline ends came to 19 bases. The CDR3 length is 16 residues. CDR3 region: CASSQDRVNSRSGYTF. The CDR3 bases are TGCGCCAGCAGCCAAGACAGGGTAAATTCGCGATCCGGCTACACCTTC.

The chain has TRBV18 and TRBJ2-1; D gene unclear. Germline CDR1 reads KGHSH; CDR2 reads LQKENI. Deletions cut 0 bases from V and 4 bases from J, with 4 bases between. The CDR3 consists of 13 residues. CDR3 protein: CASSPPLYNEQFF. CDR3 in DNA: TGTGCCAGCTCACCACCGTTATACAATGAGCAGTTCTTC.

The chain employs TRBV10-3 and TRBJ1-2; 8 bases are shared with TRBD1. Trimming at V came to 6 bases and at J to 8 bases, leaving 11 bases not matched to a gene. CDR1 is ENHRY, CDR2 SYGVKD, per germline. The CDR3 consists of 14 residues. This chain's CDR3 is CAIRIGQGGYGYTF. The DNA for the CDR3 is TGTGCCATCAGGATAGGACAGGGAGGTTACGGCTACACCTTC.

This clonotype was seen once. The chain joins TRBV29-1 to TRBJ1-2; 7 bases are a match to TRBD1. The CDR3 consists of 15 residues. J lost 2 bases, V lost 7 bases, and 13 bases had no gene match. From germline, CDR1 is SQVTM and CDR2 ANQGSEA. This CDR3 is CSAWSQDRSNYGYTF. In DNA form, the CDR3 reads TGCAGCGCATGGTCTCAGGACAGGTCCAACTATGGCTACACCTTC.

This clonotype was picked up a small number of times. This chain joins TRBV6-4 and TRBJ1-1; unclear D gene. Trimming took 5 bases from V and 2 from J, leaving 9 bases between them. In germline, CDR1 is MRHNA, CDR2 SNTAGT. CDR3 length equals 13 residues. The CDR3 DNA reads TGTGCCAGCAGTCAGAGGGAAAACACTGAAGCTTTCTTT. Its translation: CASSQRENTEAFF.

CDR3 loop: CASSSEPWDEQYF. For the CDR3, the DNA is TGTGCCAGTAGTAGCGAGCCCTGGGACGAGCAGTACTTC. The chain carries TRBV19 and TRBJ2-7; no firm D call. This CDR3 region has 13 residues. V was trimmed by 4 bases and J by 5 bases, leaving 12 bases between them. Germline V gene data show CDR1 as LNHDA and CDR2 as SQIVND (reference sequence).

This clonotype was detected ten times or more. For the CDR3, the DNA is TGTGCCAGTAGTACCGGCCAGGGGGGTTCAGATACGCAGTATTTT. It codes for CASSTGQGGSDTQYF. The genes are TRBV19 and TRBJ2-3; maybe TRBD1 (7 bases). Per the germline V gene, CDR1 is LNHDA and CDR2 is SQIVND (reference sequence). This CDR3 comprises 15 residues. Trimming stripped 4 bases from V and 4 bases from J, with 15 bases between.

This clonotype was picked up a small number of times. The V and J genes are TRBV6-1 and TRBJ1-6; a possible D gene is TRBD1 (5 bases). V gave up 2 bases and J gave up 8 bases, with 16 bases separating them. Germline values: CDR1 MNHNS, CDR2 SASEGT. The CDR3 totals 16 residues. In nucleotides, the CDR3 is TGTGCCAGCAGTGAAAGCCAGGGCTCCGCTTATTCACCCCTCCACTTT. It encodes CASSESQGSAYSPLHF.

Notes on this clonotype: Possible read error: a much larger clone is one base away. This chain uses TRBV11-2 with TRBJ2-5; D possibly matches TRBD1 or TRBD2 (5 bases each). Trimming stripped 3 bases from V and 7 bases from J, with 18 bases between. Germline loops: CDR1 SGHAT, CDR2 FQNNGV. The length of the CDR3 is 15 residues. CDR3: CASSLSQGALGTQYF. The DNA for the CDR3 is TGTGCCAGCAGCTTGAGCCAGGGAGCTTTAGGGACCCAGTACTTC.

The sample holds a few counts of this clonotype. The rearrangement uses TRBV7-9 and TRBJ2-3; possible D gene TRBD2, 5 bases. V was shortened by 5 bases and J by 1 base, with 16 bases between the two germline ends. This CDR3 is 16 amino acids long. Per the germline V gene, CDR1 is SEHNR and CDR2 is FQNEAQ (reference sequence). CDR3 region: CASSIYGEWGTDTQYF. CDR3 nucleotide sequence: TGTGCCAGCAGCATATACGGGGAGTGGGGCACAGATACGCAGTATTTT.

This clonotype was counted many times. The V gene is TRBV11-3, the J gene TRBJ2-2; 7 bases match TRBD2. The CDR3 totals 14 residues. CDR1 SGHNT and CDR2 YENEEA come from the germline V gene. The V segment lost 1 base and the J segment 6 bases; nucleotides outside the gene matches: 2. The CDR3 DNA sequence: TGTGCCAGCAGCTTAGCGGGAGGCTCCGGGGAGCTGTTTTTT. It codes for CASSLAGGSGELFF.

This clonotype was seen a handful of times. The rearrangement links TRBV28 to TRBJ1-5; TRBD1 aligns across 9 bases. The CDR3 spans 15 residues. The V gene end was trimmed by 5 bases and the J gene end by 3 bases; junction bases not matched to a gene: 5. Per germline, CDR1 MDHEN and CDR2 SYDVKM. The CDR3 protein is CASSDGTGNNQPQHF. CDR3 in DNA: TGTGCCAGCAGTGACGGGACAGGGAACAATCAGCCCCAGCATTTT.

The V gene is TRBV15, the J gene TRBJ2-3, with D unresolved. The CDR3 contains 15 residues. V dropped 3 bases and J dropped 2 bases, with 12 bases sitting between them. The germline CDR1 and CDR2 sequences are LNHNV and YYDKDF (reference sequence). This chain's CDR3 is CATSRALFSTDTQYF. CDR3 nucleotide sequence: TGTGCCACCAGCAGGGCCCTTTTTTCCACAGATACGCAGTATTTT. Variable domain in full (rest from reference TRBV15 and TRBJ2-3): DAMVIQNPRYQVTQFGKPVTLSCSQTLNHNVMYWYQQKSSQAPKLLFHYYDKDFNNEADTPDNFQSRRPNTSFCFLDIRSPGLGDTAMYLCATSRALFSTDTQYFGPGTRLTVL.

There are many counts of this clonotype. The gene calls are TRBV2 and TRBJ2-7; TRBD2 agrees at 9 bases. V lost 10 bases to trimming and J lost 3 bases; unmatched junction nucleotides: 13. The CDR3 spans 15 residues. Germline lookup yields CDR1 SNHLY and CDR2 FYNNEI. The CDR3 DNA sequence: TGTGCCACCATCGGACTAGCGCGGAGAGGCTACGAGCAGTACTTC. It yields the protein CATIGLARRGYEQYF.

V and J are TRBV5-8 and TRBJ1-3, with no clear D. The CDR3 sequence is 14 residues long. Germline V gene sequence: CDR1 SGHTS, CDR2 YDEGEE. The V and J ends lost 0 bases and 2 bases respectively, with 6 bases between them. This CDR3 is CASSLAVPGNTIYF. The CDR3 DNA follows: TGTGCCAGCAGCTTGGCGGTTCCTGGAAACACCATATATTTT.

V and J are TRBV24-1 and TRBJ2-7, with D perhaps TRBD1 or TRBD2 (5 bases each). Germline values: CDR1 KGHDR, CDR2 SFDVKD. There are 13 residues in the CDR3. Trimming took off 7 bases at V and 0 bases at J, with 9 bases between the two ends. The CDR3 sequence: CATRGPFSYEQYF. DNA of the CDR3: TGTGCCACCAGGGGACCGTTCTCCTACGAGCAGTACTTC.